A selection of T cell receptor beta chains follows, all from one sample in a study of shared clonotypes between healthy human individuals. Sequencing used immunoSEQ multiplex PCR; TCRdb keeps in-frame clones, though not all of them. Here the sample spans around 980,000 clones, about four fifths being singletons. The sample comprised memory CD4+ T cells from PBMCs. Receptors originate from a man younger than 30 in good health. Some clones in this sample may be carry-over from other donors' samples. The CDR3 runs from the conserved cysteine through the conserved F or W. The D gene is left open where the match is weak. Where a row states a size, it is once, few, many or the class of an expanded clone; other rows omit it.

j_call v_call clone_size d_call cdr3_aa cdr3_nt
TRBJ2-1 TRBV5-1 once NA CASSIQGEGLNEQFF TGCGCCAGCAGCATACAGGGAGAGGGACTCAATGAGCAGTTCTTC
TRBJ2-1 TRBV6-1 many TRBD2 CASRRLAGFNEQFF TGTGCCAGCAGGAGACTAGCGGGATTCAATGAGCAGTTCTTC
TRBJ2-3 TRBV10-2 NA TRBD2 CASSDHGRTSGDTDTQYF TGCGCCAGCAGCGACCATGGGAGGACTAGCGGGGACACAGATACGCAGTATTTT
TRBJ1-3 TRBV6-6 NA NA CASSPLLSGNTIYF TGTGCCAGCAGTCCATTGCTCTCTGGAAACACCATATATTTT
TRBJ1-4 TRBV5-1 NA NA CASSSQGGNEKLFF TGCGCCAGCAGCTCTCAAGGGGGGAATGAAAAACTGTTTTTT
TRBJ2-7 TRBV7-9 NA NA CASSFSSSYEQYF TGTGCCAGCAGCTTCTCCAGCTCCTACGAGCAGTACTTC
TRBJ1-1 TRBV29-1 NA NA CSVARRLNTEAFF TGCAGCGTTGCCAGACGGCTTAACACTGAAGCTTTCTTT
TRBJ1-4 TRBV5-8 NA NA CASSFSRQGVEKLFF TGTGCCAGCAGCTTTTCCCGTCAGGGTGTTGAAAAACTGTTTTTT
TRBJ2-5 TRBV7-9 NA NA CASSQMGQETQYF TGTGCCAGCAGCCAAATGGGCCAAGAGACCCAGTACTTC
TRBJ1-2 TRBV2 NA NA CANPRGGQARNYGYTF TGTGCCAACCCGAGGGGGGGGCAGGCGAGAAACTATGGCTACACCTTC
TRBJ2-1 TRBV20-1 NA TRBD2 CSASGRDEQFF TGCAGTGCTAGTGGGAGGGATGAGCAGTTCTTC
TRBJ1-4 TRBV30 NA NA CAGSSQGNEKLFF TGTGCCGGGTCGTCGCAGGGTAATGAAAAACTGTTTTTT
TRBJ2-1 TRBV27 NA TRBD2 CASRTSRGNEQFF TGTGCCAGCAGGACTAGCCGAGGGAATGAGCAGTTCTTC
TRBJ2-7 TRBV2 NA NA CASSEGGSRTYEQYF TGTGCCAGCAGTGAAGGTGGGAGTCGTACCTACGAGCAGTACTTC
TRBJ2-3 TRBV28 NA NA CASSFSGVSTDTQYF TGTGCCAGCAGTTTCTCGGGGGTCAGCACAGATACGCAGTATTTT
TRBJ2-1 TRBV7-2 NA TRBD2 CASSASGTTYNEQFF TGTGCCAGCAGCGCATCCGGGACTACCTACAATGAGCAGTTCTTC
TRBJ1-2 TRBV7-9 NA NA CASSLGLSGVYGYTF TGTGCCAGCAGCTTGGGGCTATCAGGGGTCTATGGCTACACCTTC
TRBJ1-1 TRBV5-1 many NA CASSLLWQMNTEAFF TGCGCCAGCAGCTTATTATGGCAGATGAACACTGAAGCTTTCTTT
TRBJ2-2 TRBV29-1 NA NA CSVEVQGQNTGELFF TGCAGCGTTGAGGTCCAGGGACAAAACACCGGGGAGCTGTTTTTT
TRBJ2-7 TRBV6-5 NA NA CASSYFPGAYEQYF TGTGCCAGCAGTTACTTCCCGGGCGCCTACGAGCAGTACTTC
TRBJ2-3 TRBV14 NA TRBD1 CASSLRQGSSDTQYF TGTGCCAGCAGCCTACGACAGGGATCTTCCGATACGCAGTATTTT
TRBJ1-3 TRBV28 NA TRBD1 CASSSPAPGTGGNTIYF TGTGCCAGCAGTTCCCCCGCCCCCGGGACAGGCGGAAACACCATATATTTT
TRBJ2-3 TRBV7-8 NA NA CASSLALGSDTQYF TGTGCCAGCAGCTTAGCGCTGGGTTCAGATACGCAGTATTTT
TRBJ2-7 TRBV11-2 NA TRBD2 CASSLLGLAGMEYF TGTGCCAGCAGCCTACTCGGACTAGCGGGGATGGAGTACTTC
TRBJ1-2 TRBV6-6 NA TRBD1 CASSYRDREGGYTF TGTGCCAGCAGTTACCGGGACAGGGAAGGGGGCTACACCTTC